Described below is a single TCR beta chain sequence and its context. The CDR3 contains 14 residues. The germline gives CDR1 MNHEY, CDR2 SVGAGI. The V and J ends lost 0 bases and 8 bases, in that order; junction bases with no gene match: 6. The data were taken from a study of radiation and T cells in renal cell carcinoma. The time point is: blood 4 weeks post-SBRT, at nephrectomy. Treatment of the sample: 15 Gy SBRT to primary tumor, nephrectomy 4 weeks later. Nephrectomy followed 15 Gy stereotactic body radiation by 4 weeks. Assay: immunoSEQ multiplex PCR; the TCRdb copy retains only in-frame clones and omits some. The sample has around 180,000 clones; roughly nine tenths are singletons.

This chain links TRBV6-5 with TRBJ1-2; 7 bases are shared with TRBD1. The sample consisted of blood, taken from a patient whose treatment included radiotherapy and nephrectomy. The receptor comes from a woman between 45 and 65 years old with renal cell carcinoma. As DNA, the CDR3 is TGTGCCAGCAGTTACTCGAGACAGGGCACGGGCTACACCTTC. Its translation: CASSYSRQGTGYTF.